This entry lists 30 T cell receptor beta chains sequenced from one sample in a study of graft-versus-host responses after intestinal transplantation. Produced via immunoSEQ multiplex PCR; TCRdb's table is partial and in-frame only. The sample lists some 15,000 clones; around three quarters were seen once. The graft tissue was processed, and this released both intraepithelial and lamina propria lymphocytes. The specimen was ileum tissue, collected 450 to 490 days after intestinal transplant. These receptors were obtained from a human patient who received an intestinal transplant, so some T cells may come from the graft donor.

The chain's CDR3 is CASSPQLQGNEQFF. For the CDR3, the DNA is TGTGCCAGCTCACCACAGTTACAGGGCAATGAGCAGTTCTTC. The J gene is TRBJ2-1, the V gene TRBV18; TRBD1 might be the D (6 bases). CDR3 length: 14 amino acids. With 1 base removed from V and 6 bases from J, the gap between germline ends came to 10 bases. The V gene's germline CDR1 is KGHSH and CDR2 LQKENI.

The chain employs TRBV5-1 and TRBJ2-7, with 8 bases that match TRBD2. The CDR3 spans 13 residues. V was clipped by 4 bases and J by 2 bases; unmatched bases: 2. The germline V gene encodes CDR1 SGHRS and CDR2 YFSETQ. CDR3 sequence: CASSRTSPYEQYF. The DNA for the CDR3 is TGCGCCAGCAGCAGGACTAGCCCCTACGAGCAGTACTTC. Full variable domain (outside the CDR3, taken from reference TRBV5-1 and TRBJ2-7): KAGVTQTPRYLIKTRGQQVTLSCSPISGHRSVSWYQQTPGQGLQFLFEYFSETQRNKGNFPGRFSGRQFSNSRSEMNVSTLELGDSALYLCASSRTSPYEQYFGPGTRLTVT.

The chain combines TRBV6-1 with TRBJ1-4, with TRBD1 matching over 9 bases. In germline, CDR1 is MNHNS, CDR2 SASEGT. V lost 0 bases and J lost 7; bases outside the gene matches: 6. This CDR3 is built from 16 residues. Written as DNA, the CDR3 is TGTGCCAGCAGTGAAGCTCCCGGGACAGGGAGTGAAAAACTGTTTTTT. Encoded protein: CASSEAPGTGSEKLFF.

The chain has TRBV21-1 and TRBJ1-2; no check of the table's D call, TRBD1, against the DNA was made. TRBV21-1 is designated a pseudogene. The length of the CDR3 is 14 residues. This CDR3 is CASSHGQVERGYTF. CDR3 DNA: TGTGCCAGCAGCCACGGACAGGTGGAAAGGGGCTACACCTTC.

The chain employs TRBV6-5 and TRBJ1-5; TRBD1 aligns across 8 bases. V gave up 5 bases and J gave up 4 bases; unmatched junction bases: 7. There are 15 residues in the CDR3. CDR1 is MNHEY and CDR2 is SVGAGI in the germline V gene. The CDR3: CASSVVRGPNQPQHF. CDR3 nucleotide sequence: TGTGCCAGCAGTGTGGTCAGGGGGCCGAATCAGCCCCAGCATTTT.

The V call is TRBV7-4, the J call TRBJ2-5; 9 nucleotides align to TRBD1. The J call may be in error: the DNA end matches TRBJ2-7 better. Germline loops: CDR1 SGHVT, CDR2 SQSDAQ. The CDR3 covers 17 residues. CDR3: CASSLERLQGAFYEQYF. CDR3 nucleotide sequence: TGTGCCAGCAGCTTAGAGAGGCTACAGGGGGCTTTCTACGAGCAGTACTTC.

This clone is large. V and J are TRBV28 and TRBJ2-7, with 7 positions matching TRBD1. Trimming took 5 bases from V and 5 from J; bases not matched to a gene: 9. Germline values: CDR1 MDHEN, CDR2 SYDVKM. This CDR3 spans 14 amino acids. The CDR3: CASSPRQGYNEQYF. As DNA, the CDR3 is TGTGCCAGCAGTCCTCGACAGGGATACAACGAGCAGTACTTC.

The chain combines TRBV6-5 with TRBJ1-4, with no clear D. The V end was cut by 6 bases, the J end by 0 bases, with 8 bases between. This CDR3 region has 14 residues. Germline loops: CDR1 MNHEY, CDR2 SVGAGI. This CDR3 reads CASSPYATNEKLFF. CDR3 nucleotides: TGTGCCAGCAGCCCATACGCAACTAATGAAAAACTGTTTTTT.

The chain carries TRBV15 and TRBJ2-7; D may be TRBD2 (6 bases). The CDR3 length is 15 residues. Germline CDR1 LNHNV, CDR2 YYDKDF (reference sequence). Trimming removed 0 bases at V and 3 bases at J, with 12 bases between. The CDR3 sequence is CATSRDPLGGYEQYF. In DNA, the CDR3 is TGTGCCACCAGCAGAGATCCGCTCGGGGGCTACGAGCAGTACTTC. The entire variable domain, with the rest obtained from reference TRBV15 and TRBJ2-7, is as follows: DAMVIQNPRYQVTQFGKPVTLSCSQTLNHNVMYWYQQKSSQAPKLLFHYYDKDFNNEADTPDNFQSRRPNTSFCFLDIRSPGLGDTAMYLCATSRDPLGGYEQYFGPGTRLTVT.

The CDR3 loop reads CASSPGLAGTDTQYF. In DNA, the CDR3 is TGTGCCAGCTCACCGGGACTAGCGGGGACAGATACGCAGTATTTT. V and J are TRBV18 and TRBJ2-3, with 13 bases identical to TRBD2. J gave up 3 bases and V 3 bases, and 0 bases lay outside the gene matches. The CDR3 extends over 15 amino acids. Germline V gene sequence: CDR1 KGHSH, CDR2 LQKENI. The variable domain in full, with the rest retrieved from reference TRBV18 and TRBJ2-3, is NAGVMQNPRHLVRRRGQEARLRCSPMKGHSHVYWYRQLPEEGLKFMVYLQKENIIDESGMPKERFSAEFPKEGPSILRIQQVVRGDSAAYFCASSPGLAGTDTQYFGPGTRLTVL.

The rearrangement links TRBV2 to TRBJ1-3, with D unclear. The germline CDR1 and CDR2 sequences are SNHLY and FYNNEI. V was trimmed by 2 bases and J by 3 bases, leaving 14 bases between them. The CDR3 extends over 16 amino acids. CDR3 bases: TGTGCCAGCAGTGAACCAGACGGTGTCGTTGGAAACACCATATATTTT. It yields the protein CASSEPDGVVGNTIYF.

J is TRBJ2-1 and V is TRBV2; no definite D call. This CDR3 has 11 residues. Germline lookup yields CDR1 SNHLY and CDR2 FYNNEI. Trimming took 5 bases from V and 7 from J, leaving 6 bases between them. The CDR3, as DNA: TGTGCCAGCAGTACCCAAAATGAGCAGTTCTTC. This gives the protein CASSTQNEQFF.

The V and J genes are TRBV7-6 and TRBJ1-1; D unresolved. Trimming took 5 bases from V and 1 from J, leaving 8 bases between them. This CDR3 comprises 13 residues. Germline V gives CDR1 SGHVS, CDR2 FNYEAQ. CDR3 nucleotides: TGTGCCAGCAGCCCTGGGCGGAACACTGAAGCTTTCTTT. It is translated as CASSPGRNTEAFF.

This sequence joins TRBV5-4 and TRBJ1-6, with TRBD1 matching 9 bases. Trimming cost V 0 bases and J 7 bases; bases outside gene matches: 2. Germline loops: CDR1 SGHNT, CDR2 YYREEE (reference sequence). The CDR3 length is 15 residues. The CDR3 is CASSLEGTGNSPLHF. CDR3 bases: TGTGCCAGCAGCTTGGAGGGGACAGGGAATTCACCCCTCCACTTT.

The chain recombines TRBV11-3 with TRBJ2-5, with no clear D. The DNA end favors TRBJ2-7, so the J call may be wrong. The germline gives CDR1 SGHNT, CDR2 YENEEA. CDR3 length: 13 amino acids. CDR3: CASGLKSSYEQYF. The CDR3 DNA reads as TGTGCCAGCGGCCTAAAGAGCTCCTACGAGCAGTACTTC.

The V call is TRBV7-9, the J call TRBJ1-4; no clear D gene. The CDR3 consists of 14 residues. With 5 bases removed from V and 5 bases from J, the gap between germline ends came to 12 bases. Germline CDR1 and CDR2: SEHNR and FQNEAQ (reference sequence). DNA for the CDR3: TGTGCCAGCAGCACCCGGACCGAGAATGAAAAACTGTTTTTT. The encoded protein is CASSTRTENEKLFF.

The CDR3 sequence: CASSQKGAKNIQYF. The DNA of the CDR3 is TGTGCCAGCAGCCAAAAGGGGGCCAAAAACATTCAGTACTTC. The chain carries TRBV5-4 and TRBJ2-4; D might be TRBD1 (5 bases). The CDR3 runs to 14 residues. V was trimmed by 4 bases and J by 1 base, leaving 9 bases between them. Germline V CDR1 and CDR2: SGHNT, YYREEE (reference sequence).

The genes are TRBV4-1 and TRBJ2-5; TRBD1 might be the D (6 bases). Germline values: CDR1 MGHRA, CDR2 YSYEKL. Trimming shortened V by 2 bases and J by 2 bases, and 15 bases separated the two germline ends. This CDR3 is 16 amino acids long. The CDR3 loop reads CASSQRRDTHQETQYF. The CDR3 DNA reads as TGCGCCAGCAGCCAACGCCGGGACACCCATCAAGAGACCCAGTACTTC.

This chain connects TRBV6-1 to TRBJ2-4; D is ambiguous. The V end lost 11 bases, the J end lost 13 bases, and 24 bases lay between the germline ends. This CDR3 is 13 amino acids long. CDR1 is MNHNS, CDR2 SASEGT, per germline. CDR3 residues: CAHFWVPWVWQYF. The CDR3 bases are TGTGCCCACTTTTGGGTCCCCTGGGTATGGCAGTACTTC.

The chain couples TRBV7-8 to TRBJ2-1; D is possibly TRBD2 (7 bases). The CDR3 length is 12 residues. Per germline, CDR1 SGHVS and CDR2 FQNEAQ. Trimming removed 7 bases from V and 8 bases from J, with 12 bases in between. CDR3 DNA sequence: TGTGCCAGCATGTGGGGGGGCGATGAGCAGTTCTTC. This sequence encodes CASMWGGDEQFF.

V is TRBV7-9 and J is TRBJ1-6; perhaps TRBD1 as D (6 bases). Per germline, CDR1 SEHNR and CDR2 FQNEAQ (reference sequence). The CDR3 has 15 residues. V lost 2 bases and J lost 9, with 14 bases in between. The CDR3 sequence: CASSLSGGASSPLHF. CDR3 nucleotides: TGTGCCAGCAGCTTATCCGGGGGCGCTAGTTCACCCCTCCACTTT.

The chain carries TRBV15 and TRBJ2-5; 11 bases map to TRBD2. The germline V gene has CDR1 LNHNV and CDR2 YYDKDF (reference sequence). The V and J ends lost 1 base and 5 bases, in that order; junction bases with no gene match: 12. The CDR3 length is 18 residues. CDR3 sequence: CATSRGLTSGGPRETQYF. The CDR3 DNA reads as TGTGCCACCAGCAGAGGCCTTACTAGCGGGGGCCCCAGGGAGACCCAGTACTTC.

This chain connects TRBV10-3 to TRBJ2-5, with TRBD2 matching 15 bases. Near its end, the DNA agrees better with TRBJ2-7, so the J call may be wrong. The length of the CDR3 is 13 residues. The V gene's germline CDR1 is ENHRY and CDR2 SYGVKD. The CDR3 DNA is TGTGCCATCCGGACTAGCGGGAGGGACGAGCAGTACTTC. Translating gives CAIRTSGRDEQYF.

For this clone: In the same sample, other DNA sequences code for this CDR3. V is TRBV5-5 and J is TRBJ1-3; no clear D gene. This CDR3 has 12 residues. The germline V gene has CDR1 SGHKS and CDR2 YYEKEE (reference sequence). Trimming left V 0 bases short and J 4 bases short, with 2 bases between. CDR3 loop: CASSLDGNTIYF. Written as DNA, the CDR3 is TGTGCCAGCAGCTTGGACGGAAACACCATATATTTT.

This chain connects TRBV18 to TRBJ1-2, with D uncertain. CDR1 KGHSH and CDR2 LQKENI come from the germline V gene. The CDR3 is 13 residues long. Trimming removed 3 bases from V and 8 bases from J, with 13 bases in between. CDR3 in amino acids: CASSPGLTSGYTF. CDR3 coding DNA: TGTGCCAGCTCACCGGGCCTTACAAGCGGCTACACCTTC.

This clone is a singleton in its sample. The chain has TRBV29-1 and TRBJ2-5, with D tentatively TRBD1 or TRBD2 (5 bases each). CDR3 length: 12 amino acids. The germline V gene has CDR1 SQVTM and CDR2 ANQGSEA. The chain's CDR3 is CSLVKGDQTQYF. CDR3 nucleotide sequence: TGCAGTCTTGTGAAAGGGGACCAGACCCAGTACTTC.

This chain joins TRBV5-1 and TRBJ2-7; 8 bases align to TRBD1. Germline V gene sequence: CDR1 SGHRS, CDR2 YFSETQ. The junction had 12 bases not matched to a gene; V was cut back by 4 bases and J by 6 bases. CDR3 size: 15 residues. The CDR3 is CASSPQGATGFEQYF. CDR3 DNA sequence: TGCGCCAGCAGCCCCCAGGGGGCTACTGGGTTCGAGCAGTACTTC. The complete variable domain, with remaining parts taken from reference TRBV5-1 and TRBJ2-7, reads KAGVTQTPRYLIKTRGQQVTLSCSPISGHRSVSWYQQTPGQGLQFLFEYFSETQRNKGNFPGRFSGRQFSNSRSEMNVSTLELGDSALYLCASSPQGATGFEQYFGPGTRLTVT.

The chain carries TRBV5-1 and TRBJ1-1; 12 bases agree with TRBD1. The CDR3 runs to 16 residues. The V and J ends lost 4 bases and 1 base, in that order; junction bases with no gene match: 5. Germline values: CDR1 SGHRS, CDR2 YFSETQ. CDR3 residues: CASSMGQGAANTEAFF. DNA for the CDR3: TGCGCCAGCAGCATGGGACAGGGGGCTGCGAACACTGAAGCTTTCTTT.

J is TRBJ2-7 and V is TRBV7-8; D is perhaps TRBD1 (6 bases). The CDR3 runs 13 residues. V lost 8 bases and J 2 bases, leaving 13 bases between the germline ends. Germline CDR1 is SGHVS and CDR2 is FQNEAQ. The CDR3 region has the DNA TGTGCCAGCGCTACAGGGAGTACCTACGAGCAGTACTTC. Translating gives CASATGSTYEQYF.

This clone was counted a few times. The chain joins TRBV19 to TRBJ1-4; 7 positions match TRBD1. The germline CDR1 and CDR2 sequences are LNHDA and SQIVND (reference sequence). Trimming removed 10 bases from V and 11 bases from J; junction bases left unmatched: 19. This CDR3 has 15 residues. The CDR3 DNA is TGTGCCACCGTGGAGGGTGGGCAGGGGGTTAGGAAACTGTTTTTT. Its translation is CATVEGGQGVRKLFF.